This T cell receptor (beta chain) was identified during a study of cytomegalovirus exposure and HLA in healthy donors. Whole-study context: Out of 150 million to 200 million T cells, an earlier analysis found fewer than 140 million unique TCR beta sequences in total.

This CDR3 contains 16 residues. Trimming took 4 bases from V and 1 from J; bases not matched to a gene: 6. Germline V CDR1 and CDR2: LGHNA, YSLEER. Study-wide findings and caveats: TCR beta V- and J-gene trimming was later associated with a missense DCLRE1C variant.

With 60 Vbeta and 13 Jbeta primers, the PCR was carried out. Data came from immunoSEQ multiplex PCR; TCRdb stores just in-frame clones and leaves some out. The sample gives over 150,000 clones, around 80% of which show up once; about 7.7% is in the top ten. As for this clone: As yet, its antigen is unknown.

This rearrangement joins TRBV4-3 to TRBJ2-3; 9 bases fit TRBD1. Sequencing input: PBMCs. This clonotype originated in a woman younger than 45 in good health and CMV-seropositive. CDR3 sequence (DNA): TGCGCCAGCAGCCTCACCTGGGACAGGGGCACAGATACGCAGTATTTT. This sequence encodes CASSLTWDRGTDTQYF.